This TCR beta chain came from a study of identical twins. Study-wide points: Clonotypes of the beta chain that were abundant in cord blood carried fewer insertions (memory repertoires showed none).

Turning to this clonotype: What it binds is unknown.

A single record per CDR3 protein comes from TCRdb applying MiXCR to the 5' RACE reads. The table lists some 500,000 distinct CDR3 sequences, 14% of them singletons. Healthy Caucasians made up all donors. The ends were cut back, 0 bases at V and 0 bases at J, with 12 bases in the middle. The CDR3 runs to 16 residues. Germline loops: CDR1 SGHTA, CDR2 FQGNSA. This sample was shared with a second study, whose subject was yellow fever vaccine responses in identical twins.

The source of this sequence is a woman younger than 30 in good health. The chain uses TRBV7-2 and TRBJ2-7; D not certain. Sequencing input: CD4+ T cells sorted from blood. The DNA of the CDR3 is TGTGCCAGCAGCTTAGCGCTGGCGGCCAGCTCCTACGAGCAGTACTTC. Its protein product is CASSLALAASSYEQYF. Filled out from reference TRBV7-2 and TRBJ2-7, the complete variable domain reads GAGVSQSPSNKVTEKGKDVELRCDPISGHTALYWYRQSLGQGLEFLIYFQGNSAPDKSGLPSDRFSAERTGGSVSTLTIQRTQQEDSAVYLCASSLALAASSYEQYFGPGTRLTVT.